These 7 T cell receptor beta chains were all obtained from the same sample, sequenced in a study of blood T cell repertoires in COVID-19. The protocol was immunoSEQ multiplex PCR, while the TCRdb copy is restricted to in-frame clones and leaves out a portion. The sample lists some 250,000 clones; around 93% were seen once. The specimen was PBMCs or T cells enriched from blood (not recorded which). These receptors were taken from a human donor in a cohort exposed to, infected with or recovered from COVID-19 (not recorded which). The donor label of this sample is uncertain.

The chain has TRBV3-1 (or the pseudogene TRBV3-2) and TRBJ2-2; 10 bases align to TRBD2. Looked up from germline, CDR1 is LGHDT and CDR2 is YNNKEL (reference sequence). The ends lost 0 bases at V and 1 base at J; junction bases unmatched: 5. The CDR3 sequence is 18 residues long. DNA of the CDR3: TGTGCCAGCAGCCAAGACCGAGCGGGGGGGAAGAACACCGGGGAGCTGTTTTTT. This encodes CASSQDRAGGKNTGELFF.

The V and J genes are TRBV7-3 and TRBJ2-3; TRBD2 aligns across 13 bases. This CDR3 is 14 amino acids long. V shed 5 bases, J shed 9 bases, and the junction held 5 bases outside the gene matches. Germline V gene data show CDR1 as SGHTA and CDR2 as FQGTGA. The CDR3 here is CASSQTSGGLTQYF. DNA for the CDR3: TGTGCCAGCAGCCAGACTAGCGGGGGGTTGACGCAGTATTTT.

This chain uses TRBV3-1 (or the pseudogene TRBV3-2) with TRBJ2-1; a possible D gene is TRBD2 (6 bases). There are 14 residues in the CDR3. V was shortened by 1 base and J by 4 bases, with 8 bases between the two germline ends. CDR1 and CDR2 from the germline V gene are LGHDT and YNNKEL (reference sequence). The CDR3 DNA follows: TGTGCCAGCAGCCAAGTGGGGAGGTACAATGAGCAGTTCTTC. This sequence encodes CASSQVGRYNEQFF.

This clone appeared once. The chain carries TRBV30 and TRBJ2-7; tentatively, D is TRBD1 (6 bases). This CDR3 region has 11 residues. Germline CDR1 GTSNPN, CDR2 SVGIG (reference sequence). V was trimmed by 1 base and J by 12 bases, leaving 13 bases between them. The CDR3 reads CAWSAQGRAYF. In DNA, the CDR3 is TGTGCCTGGAGTGCCCAGGGGCGGGCGTACTTC.

This chain links TRBV29-1 with TRBJ2-7; TRBD2 is a possible D gene (5 bases). The CDR3 covers 14 residues. V was cut by 8 bases and J by 0 bases, with 17 bases left in between. Germline V lookup: CDR1 SQVTM, CDR2 ANQGSEA. CDR3 bases: TGCAGCCCAGATGTAGCGCCCCACTCCTACGAGCAGTACTTC. This codes for CSPDVAPHSYEQYF.

V usage is TRBV6-6 and J usage is TRBJ2-1, with D perhaps TRBD2 (6 bases). The germline V gene has CDR1 MNHNY and CDR2 SVGAGI (reference sequence). V was trimmed by 0 bases and J by 7 bases, leaving 10 bases between them. The CDR3 sequence is 14 residues long. CDR3: CASSYSEGRNEQFF. CDR3 DNA: TGTGCCAGCAGTTACTCGGAGGGCCGGAATGAGCAGTTCTTC.

This clone was detected only a few times. V usage is TRBV5-5 and J usage is TRBJ2-2; D unresolved. There are 13 residues in the CDR3. Looked up from germline, CDR1 is SGHKS and CDR2 is YYEKEE (reference sequence). Between the trimmed V and J ends, which lost 0 bases and 3 bases, there was a span of 3 bases. The CDR3 spells CASSLADTGELFF. CDR3 bases: TGTGCCAGCAGCTTGGCCGACACCGGGGAGCTGTTTTTT.